Shown below are 3 T cell receptor beta chains from a single sample sequenced in a study of blood T cell repertoires in COVID-19. Assay used: immunoSEQ multiplex PCR; TCRdb lists only in-frame clones, some missing. The data contain about 57,000 clones, 80% to 95% of them singletons. Input material: peripheral blood. The receptors stem from a man between 60 and 75 years old with acute or convalescent COVID-19.

The J gene is TRBJ2-3, the V gene TRBV5-1, with 7 bases lining up with TRBD1. Per the germline V gene, CDR1 is SGHRS and CDR2 is YFSETQ. V gave up 3 bases and J gave up 2 bases; unmatched junction bases: 9. CDR3 length equals 16 residues. CDR3 loop: CASSSRDRQTTDTQYF. As DNA, the CDR3 is TGCGCCAGCAGCTCCCGGGACAGACAAACCACAGATACGCAGTATTTT.

CDR3 DNA: TGTGCCAGCAGCGTAGGGACAGGGAGGAACACTGAAGCTTTCTTT. Amino acids: CASSVGTGRNTEAFF. The chain combines TRBV9 with TRBJ1-1; 8 bases map to TRBD1. V dropped 0 bases and J dropped 1; count of bases not matched to a gene: 2. The CDR3 sequence is 15 residues long. The V gene's germline CDR1 is SGDLS and CDR2 YYNGEE. Combining the CDR3 with reference TRBV9 and TRBJ1-1 gives the whole variable domain DSGVTQTPKHLITATGQRVTLRCSPRSGDLSVYWYQQSLDQGLQFLIQYYNGEERAKGNILERFSAQQFPDLHSELNLSSLELGDSALYFCASSVGTGRNTEAFFGQGTRLTVV.

The gene calls are TRBV7-8 and TRBJ2-2; possibly TRBD1 for D (6 bases). Trimming cost V 5 bases and J 1 base, with 8 bases left between them. Germline CDR1 and CDR2: SGHVS and FQNEAQ. The CDR3 is made up of 14 amino acids. The DNA of the CDR3 is TGTGCCAGCAGCCGGACAGAGAACACCGGGGAGCTGTTTTTT. This encodes CASSRTENTGELFF. Complete variable domain (other parts from reference TRBV7-8 and TRBJ2-2): GAGVSQSPRYKVAKRGQDVALRCDPISGHVSLFWYQQALGQGPEFLTYFQNEAQLDKSGLPSDRFFAERPEGSVSTLKIQRTQQEDSAVYLCASSRTENTGELFFGEGSRLTVL.